A selection of T cell receptor beta chains follows, all from one sample in a study of blood T cells in healthy people across ages. One entry per CDR3 protein results from TCRdb running MiXCR on the 5' RACE reads. This sample has about 650,000 distinct CDR3 sequences, with approximately 29% found just once. Material: blood. Source of these receptors: a woman aged 80 or over in good health. CDR3s include the opening cysteine and the closing phenylalanine or tryptophan. D genes are given only for firm matches. The size field is filled for only some rows; it gives once, few, many or a size class.

size	D	length	V	J	DNA	CDR3
many	TRBD2	14	TRBV7-9	TRBJ2-1	TGTGCCAGCAGCTTGTCGCGGGGGTCAGATGAGCAGTTCTTC	CASSLSRGSDEQFF
-	TRBD1	16	TRBV7-2	TRBJ2-7	TGTGCCGGCAGCCCAGGGACAGGGGAGAATTTGTACGAGCAGTACTTC	CAGSPGTGENLYEQYF
many	TRBD1	13	TRBV6-1	TRBJ2-1	TGTGCCAGCTGGATAGGGGGCTATAATGAGCAGTTCTTC	CASWIGGYNEQFF
many	-	12	TRBV20-1	TRBJ1-2	TGCAGTGCTGAACAGGGCGCCTATGGCTACACCTTC	CSAEQGAYGYTF
-	-	15	TRBV20-1	TRBJ1-5	TGCAGTGCTAGAGATCGGGGACGGTGGGATCAGCCCCAGCATTTT	CSARDRGRWDQPQHF
many	-	14	TRBV12-3/TRBV12-4	TRBJ1-2	TGTGCCAGCAGTTCCCGACAGACACCCGATGGCTACACCTTC	CASSSRQTPDGYTF
few	-	15	TRBV30	TRBJ1-5	TGTGCCTGGAGTCTAACCGGGACAATCGGTCAGCCCCAGCATTTT	CAWSLTGTIGQPQHF
few	TRBD2	14	TRBV5-1	TRBJ2-1	TGCGCCAGCGGAGGACTAGCGGGAGATTCTGAGCAGTTCTTC	CASGGLAGDSEQFF
many	TRBD1	16	TRBV5-4	TRBJ2-7	TGTGCCAGCAGCTTGGATTTTGGGACAGGGGGGTACGAGCAGTACTTC	CASSLDFGTGGYEQYF
many	TRBD1	17	TRBV3-1	TRBJ2-1	TGTGCCAGCAGCCGAGGTAGAAGGACAGGGGGTTTAAATGAGCAGTTCTTC	CASSRGRRTGGLNEQFF
many	-	15	TRBV9	TRBJ2-7	TGTGCCAGCAGCGTAGGTACCAGCCTTATCTACGAGCAGTACTTC	CASSVGTSLIYEQYF
many	TRBD2	17	TRBV5-1	TRBJ2-1	TGCGCCAGCAGCGCAGGGTCCAGCGGGGGCGCCTACAATGAGCAGTTCTTC	CASSAGSSGGAYNEQFF
-	-	13	TRBV6-1	TRBJ1-1	TGTGCCAGCAGTGAAAGGGTCCTTACTTGGGCTTTCTTT	CASSERVLTWAFF
many	-	15	TRBV12-3/TRBV12-4	TRBJ2-5	TGTGCCAGCACCTCGTGGGGTCCGGGAGAGTCGACCCAGTACTTC	CASTSWGPGESTQYF
many	TRBD2	14	TRBV2	TRBJ2-5	TGTGCCAGCAGTGAACAAGTTAGCGGGGAGACCCAGTACTTC	CASSEQVSGETQYF
-	-	15	TRBV5-1	TRBJ2-7	TGCGCCAGCAGCCCTCGGGACTCGGCTAACTACGAGCAGTACTTC	CASSPRDSANYEQYF
-	-	14	TRBV20-1	TRBJ1-1	TGCAGTGCTACAGGACGACGGGGAAGCACTGAAGCTTTCTTT	CSATGRRGSTEAFF
many	-	15	TRBV6-2/TRBV6-3	TRBJ2-5	TGTGCCAGCAGGCACGCGTCGGGGTTGGGAGAGACCCAGTACTTC	CASRHASGLGETQYF
many	TRBD2	15	TRBV6-1	TRBJ2-3	TGTGCCAGCGAGGCTAGCGGGGGGGGCGCAGATACGCAGTATTTT	CASEASGGGADTQYF
-	TRBD1	12	TRBV29-1	TRBJ1-2	TGCAGCGTTGGAGTCACAGGGGGTGGCTACACCTTC	CSVGVTGGGYTF
once	TRBD1	14	TRBV7-4	TRBJ2-3	TGTGCCAGCAGCCGGACAGGGTTGCGCGATACGCAGTATTTT	CASSRTGLRDTQYF
-	TRBD2	16	TRBV7-9	TRBJ2-3	TGTGCCAGCAGCTTTAGCGGGGGGGCTTGGCGAGATACGCAGTATTTT	CASSFSGGAWRDTQYF
-	TRBD2	15	TRBV7-9	TRBJ2-1	TGTGCCAGCAGGGGACCGAGCGGGGGGAACTACGAGCAGTTCTTC	CASRGPSGGNYEQFF
once	-	16	TRBV2	TRBJ1-2	TGTGCCAGCAGTGAGAGCGTCGGGGGGCCTCCTTATGGCTACACCTTC	CASSESVGGPPYGYTF
-	-	9	TRBV20-1	TRBJ1-2	TGCAGTGCTACGCGTGGCTACACCTTC	CSATRGYTF
-	TRBD1	15	TRBV20-1	TRBJ1-1	TGCAGTGCTGGAGAACCGGGACAGGGTGTCACTGAAGCTTTCTTT	CSAGEPGQGVTEAFF
-	-	13	TRBV18	TRBJ2-5	TGTGCCAGCTCGCAAGGACAGATGGAGACCCAGTACTTC	CASSQGQMETQYF
-	-	12	TRBV28	TRBJ1-4	TGTGCCAGCTCCTCGATGGGTGAAAAACTGTTTTTT	CASSSMGEKLFF
many	-	15	TRBV12-3/TRBV12-4	TRBJ1-2	TGTGCCAGCAGCCCCCTCCGACGGGTGAAAGATGGCTACACCTTC	CASSPLRRVKDGYTF
few	-	18	TRBV3-1	TRBJ2-5	TGTGCCAGCAGCCCCCGAGGGATGTTAGGAGGCGGTAACAATGAGCAGTACTTC	CASSPRGMLGGGNNEQYF
many	-	13	TRBV7-9	TRBJ2-6	TGTGCCAGCAGCAGCTCTGGGGCCAACGTCCTGACTTTC	CASSSSGANVLTF
many	TRBD1	17	TRBV28	TRBJ2-1	TGTGCCAGCAGTTTAACTGCGTTTGGGACAGGGGGAAATGAGCAGTTCTTC	CASSLTAFGTGGNEQFF